These 27 T cell receptor beta chains came from one sample sequenced in a study of cytomegalovirus exposure and HLA in healthy donors (dated by TCRdb to about 2017). The library was built by means of the immunoSEQ multiplex PCR assay. A mixture of 60 forward primers for TCR Vbeta segments and 13 reverse primers for TCR Jbeta segments was used in the multiplex PCR. TCRdb carries this immuneACCESS record with in-frame sequences only. Its versions omit some clonotypes, under half of them owing to an unresolved V gene in the studies checked, with the rest unexplained. Counted in this sample were approximately 180,000 clones; about three quarters of them appeared once. Together, the top ten hold 0.95% to 1.4% of the sample. The sequenced sample consisted of PBMCs. All receptors derive from a woman aged 40 to 55 in good health and CMV-seronegative.

This clone was recorded once. The CDR3 here is CASRRAAGPSYNEQFF. CDR3 DNA sequence: TGTGCCAGCAGACGCGCCGCGGGCCCCTCCTACAATGAGCAGTTCTTC. The genes are TRBV7-6 and TRBJ2-1, with D perhaps TRBD2 (5 bases). V was clipped by 6 bases and J by 0 bases, with 15 bases between them. This CDR3 is built from 16 residues. Germline V CDR1 and CDR2: SGHVS, FNYEAQ.

The rearrangement links TRBV27 to TRBJ1-1; possible D gene TRBD1, 5 bases. V gave up 3 bases and J gave up 4 bases, with 9 bases separating them. The CDR3 totals 13 residues. Looked up from germline, CDR1 is MNHEY and CDR2 is SMNVEV (reference sequence). Here the CDR3 DNA reads TGTGCCAGCAGTTTCAACGGGGGCACTGAAGCTTTCTTT. Translating gives CASSFNGGTEAFF.

The V call is TRBV6-6, the J call TRBJ1-5, with TRBD1 matching over 9 bases. This CDR3 contains 14 residues. The V gene end was trimmed by 4 bases and the J gene end by 5 bases; junction bases not matched to a gene: 3. CDR1 and CDR2 from the germline V gene are MNHNY and SVGAGI (reference sequence). CDR3 bases: TGTGCCAGCAGTTGGACAGGGGTGTATCAGCCCCAGCATTTT. Translated, it gives CASSWTGVYQPQHF.

V usage is TRBV19 and J usage is TRBJ1-2; 9 nucleotides align to TRBD1. V was clipped by 6 bases and J by 5 bases; unmatched bases: 10. The CDR3 runs 15 residues. Germline lookup yields CDR1 LNHDA and CDR2 SQIVND (reference sequence). The CDR3 DNA reads TGTGCCAGTAGATCCCACACCGGGACAGGGTATGGCTACACCTTC. It is translated as CASRSHTGTGYGYTF.

V gene TRBV7-3 combines with J gene TRBJ2-5; 12 positions match TRBD1. Germline V gene sequence: CDR1 SGHTA, CDR2 FQGTGA. Trimming at V came to 1 base and at J to 4 bases, leaving 7 bases not matched to a gene. The CDR3 is made up of 17 amino acids. In DNA form, the CDR3 reads TGTGCCAGCAGCTTAAACCCGGGACAGGGGGCTGGAGAGACCCAGTACTTC. Translated: CASSLNPGQGAGETQYF.

The V call is TRBV18, the J call TRBJ1-2; D gene uncertain. V lost 4 bases and J 5 bases, leaving 14 bases between the germline ends. Germline-derived CDR1 and CDR2 are KGHSH and LQKENI. The CDR3 is made up of 14 amino acids. DNA for the CDR3: TGTGCCAGCTCACTACGTACAGAGGGATATGGCTACACCTTC. It specifies CASSLRTEGYGYTF.

The chain uses TRBV6-1 and TRBJ1-1; 9 nucleotides line up with TRBD1. With 7 bases clipped from V and 1 base from J, the junction kept 4 bases outside the gene matches. Germline V gene lookup returns CDR1 MNHNS and CDR2 SASEGT. The CDR3 consists of 14 residues. This CDR3 is CASKTGGWNTEAFF. As DNA, the CDR3 is TGTGCCAGCAAAACAGGGGGCTGGAACACTGAAGCTTTCTTT.

This chain uses TRBV19 with TRBJ2-7; maybe TRBD2 (6 bases). Trimming pared 3 bases from V and 0 bases from J, leaving 9 bases between. Per the germline V gene, CDR1 is LNHDA and CDR2 is SQIVND (reference sequence). The length of the CDR3 is 14 residues. The CDR3 nucleotides are TGTGCCAGTAGTATTTCGCGGGGCTCCTACGAGCAGTACTTC. The encoded protein is CASSISRGSYEQYF. The full variable domain, in which reference TRBV19 and TRBJ2-7 provide the parts outside the CDR3, is DGGITQSPKYLFRKEGQNVTLSCEQNLNHDAMYWYRQDPGQGLRLIYYSQIVNDFQKGDIAEGYSVSREKKESFPLTVTSAQKNPTAFYLCASSISRGSYEQYFGPGTRLTVT.

J is TRBJ2-5 and V is TRBV7-6, with D possibly being TRBD1 (5 bases). The assigned J gene may be wrong: the sequence end matches TRBJ2-7 better. Germline V lookup: CDR1 SGHVS, CDR2 FNYEAQ. CDR3 size: 17 residues. The CDR3 spells CASSLVSGPRTPYEQYF. In nucleotides, the CDR3 is TGTGCCAGCAGCTTAGTTTCAGGGCCCCGCACCCCCTACGAGCAGTACTTC.

V usage is TRBV19 and J usage is TRBJ2-3; 7 positions agree with TRBD1. The trim removed 5 bases at V and 3 bases at J, leaving 8 bases unmatched. CDR1 and CDR2 from the germline V gene are LNHDA and SQIVND (reference sequence). The CDR3 contains 15 residues. The CDR3 DNA reads TGTGCCAGTAGTTCACAGGGGAGACAGACAGATACGCAGTATTTT. It specifies CASSSQGRQTDTQYF.

The chain combines TRBV7-9 with TRBJ2-7, with 10 bases identical to TRBD1. The CDR3 has 16 residues. The V and J ends lost 5 bases and 5 bases, in that order; junction bases with no gene match: 12. CDR1 and CDR2 (germline): SEHNR, FQNEAQ (reference sequence). CDR3 residues: CASSPGATGGADEQYF. CDR3 DNA: TGTGCCAGCAGCCCCGGGGCGACAGGGGGCGCGGACGAGCAGTACTTC.

In nucleotides, the CDR3 is TGTGCCACCAGCAGAGATAGTACAGGGGGGAACTATGGCTACACCTTC. Protein product: CATSRDSTGGNYGYTF. The chain links TRBV15 to TRBJ1-2, with 8 bases identical to TRBD1. This CDR3 has 16 residues. CDR1 is LNHNV and CDR2 is YYDKDF in the germline V gene (reference sequence). V lost 0 bases and J lost 2; bases outside the gene matches: 5.

The V call is TRBV2, the J call TRBJ2-2, with a possible D match to TRBD1 (6 bases). With 6 bases removed from V and 4 bases from J, the gap between germline ends came to 9 bases. This CDR3 region has 13 residues. Per the germline V gene, CDR1 is SNHLY and CDR2 is FYNNEI. The CDR3 DNA follows: TGTGCCAGCAGGCAGGACAGCACCGGGGAGCTGTTTTTT. It codes for CASRQDSTGELFF. The full variable domain, in which reference TRBV2 and TRBJ2-2 provide the parts outside the CDR3, is EPEVTQTPSHQVTQMGQEVILRCVPISNHLYFYWYRQILGQKVEFLVSFYNNEISEKSEIFDDQFSVERPDGSNFTLKIRSTKLEDSAMYFCASRQDSTGELFFGEGSRLTVL.

The chain has TRBV27 and TRBJ1-1; D not certain. The CDR3 runs 15 residues. The V end lost 2 bases, the J end lost 7 bases, and 17 bases lay between the germline ends. CDR1 and CDR2 (germline): MNHEY, SMNVEV (reference sequence). The CDR3 spells CASSLDRTSVDEAFF. In nucleotides, the CDR3 is TGTGCCAGCAGTTTAGATAGGACTTCGGTGGATGAAGCTTTCTTT.

The V gene is TRBV23-1, the J gene TRBJ2-4; D might be TRBD1 (6 bases). TRBV23-1 is classed as an ORF, of uncertain function. CDR3 size: 15 residues. V shed 10 bases and J shed 3 bases, with 19 bases lying between them. The CDR3 DNA is TGCGCCACAGGGGTTCCCCGCTTCGGCAAAAACATTCAGTACTTC. Protein product: CATGVPRFGKNIQYF.

This chain connects TRBV7-2 to TRBJ2-7; 7 nucleotides match TRBD1. CDR1 and CDR2 from the germline V gene are SGHTA and FQGNSA. The V and J ends lost 3 bases and 2 bases, in that order; junction bases with no gene match: 7. CDR3 length equals 15 residues. The CDR3 here is CASSFDRASPYEQYV. The CDR3 DNA reads TGTGCCAGCAGCTTCGACAGGGCATCGCCCTACGAGCAGTACGTC.

The gene calls are TRBV27 and TRBJ2-1; no firm D call. The length of the CDR3 is 14 residues. The V and J ends lost 0 bases and 9 bases respectively, with 12 bases between them. Per the germline V gene, CDR1 is MNHEY and CDR2 is SMNVEV (reference sequence). DNA for the CDR3: TGTGCCAGCAGTTTATCCTCGTCCGACTCTGAGCAGTTCTTC. This gives the protein CASSLSSSDSEQFF.

The rearrangement uses TRBV25-1 and TRBJ1-2, with 7 bases lining up with TRBD1. CDR1 and CDR2 (germline): MGHDK, SYGVNS. CDR3 length equals 16 residues. Trimming took 0 bases from V and 2 from J; bases not matched to a gene: 6. The CDR3 DNA follows: TGTGCCAGCAGTGAATATAACACAGGGGTGAACTATGGCTACACCTTC. Amino acids: CASSEYNTGVNYGYTF.

This chain joins TRBV11-2 and TRBJ2-7, with no clear D. The CDR3 runs 15 residues. Deletions cut 5 bases from V and 13 bases from J, with 27 bases between. Looked up from germline, CDR1 is SGHAT and CDR2 is FQNNGV. DNA of the CDR3: TGTGCCAGCAGCCTGGATACGGAGACCCATACGAGCAGTTACGTC. It codes for CASSLDTETHTSSYV.

The V call is TRBV18, the J call TRBJ1-4, with unresolved D. The CDR3 loop spans 13 amino acids. Looked up from germline, CDR1 is KGHSH and CDR2 is LQKENI. V lost 5 bases to trimming and J lost 8 bases, with 12 bases between them. CDR3 region: CASSELVEEKLFF. The CDR3 DNA follows: TGTGCCAGCTCAGAGTTGGTGGAGGAAAAACTGTTTTTT.

The gene calls are TRBV30 and TRBJ1-3; D remains unclear. The CDR3 consists of 13 residues. V was pared by 6 bases and J by 0 bases, with 9 bases between. Per germline, CDR1 GTSNPN and CDR2 SVGIG (reference sequence). In DNA form, the CDR3 reads TGTGCCTGCCTACCCGTCTCTGGAAACACCATATATTTT. Translation gives CACLPVSGNTIYF.

The chain links TRBV25-1 to TRBJ2-3; 8 bases align to TRBD1. After removal of 8 bases from V and 5 bases from J, the junction contained 9 bases not matched to a gene. Germline CDR1 is MGHDK and CDR2 is SYGVNS. The CDR3 consists of 14 residues. CDR3 sequence: CASARTGWLDTQYF. DNA of the CDR3: TGTGCCAGCGCCCGGACAGGGTGGTTAGATACGCAGTATTTT.

This sequence joins TRBV6-5 and TRBJ1-1; tentative D call: TRBD1 (6 bases). V gave up 5 bases and J gave up 5 bases, with 18 bases separating them. Germline V CDR1 and CDR2: MNHEY, SVGAGI. The CDR3 totals 15 residues. CDR3 coding DNA: TGTGCCAGCAGTCATAACAGGGATGGATATACTGAAGCTTTCTTT. This gives the protein CASSHNRDGYTEAFF.

The rearrangement uses TRBV5-1 and TRBJ2-6; 7 bases agree with TRBD1. Germline trimming cut 2 bases from V and 6 bases from J; bases unmatched to any gene: 17. CDR3 length: 19 amino acids. Germline assignment: CDR1 SGHRS and CDR2 YFSETQ. The CDR3 nucleotides are TGCGCCAGCAGCTTAACTAGGGTAGGGGGCTTGAGTGAGGCCAACGTCCTGACTTTC. Translated, it gives CASSLTRVGGLSEANVLTF.

J is TRBJ2-3 and V is TRBV18; 12 positions agree with TRBD2. The J segment lost 1 base and the V segment lost 3 bases, leaving 8 bases of the junction unmatched. The CDR3 sequence is 18 residues long. CDR1 and CDR2 from the germline V gene are KGHSH and LQKENI. The CDR3: CASSPIRLAGEGTDTQYF. In DNA form, the CDR3 reads TGTGCCAGCTCACCGATTAGACTAGCGGGAGAGGGCACAGATACGCAGTATTTT.

This clone was seen once. J is TRBJ2-7 and V is TRBV21-1; the D call in the table, TRBD2, was not verified against the DNA. TRBV21-1 is a listed pseudogene. The CDR3 sequence is 14 residues long. The CDR3 loop is CASVPGGSSYEQYF. The CDR3 DNA reads TGTGCCAGCGTCCCAGGTGGGAGCTCCTACGAGCAGTACTTC.

V usage is TRBV4-3 and J usage is TRBJ2-1; D is possibly TRBD2 (5 bases). Germline lookup yields CDR1 LGHNA and CDR2 YSLEER. Trimming took off 0 bases at V and 4 bases at J, with 10 bases between the two ends. The CDR3 is 15 amino acids. This chain's CDR3 is CASSQDRGYYNEQFF. CDR3 nucleotide sequence: TGCGCCAGCAGCCAAGATCGCGGGTATTACAATGAGCAGTTCTTC.